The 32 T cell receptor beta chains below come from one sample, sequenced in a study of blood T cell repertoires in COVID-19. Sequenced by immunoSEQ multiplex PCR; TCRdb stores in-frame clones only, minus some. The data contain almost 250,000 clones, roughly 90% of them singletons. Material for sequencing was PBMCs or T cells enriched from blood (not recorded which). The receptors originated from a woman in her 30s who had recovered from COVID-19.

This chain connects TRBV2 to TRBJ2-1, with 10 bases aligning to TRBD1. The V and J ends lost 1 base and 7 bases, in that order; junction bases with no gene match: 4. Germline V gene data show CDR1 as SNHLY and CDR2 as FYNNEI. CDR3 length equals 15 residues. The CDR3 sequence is CASSEGDRGSNEQFF. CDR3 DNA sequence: TGTGCCAGCAGTGAAGGGGACAGGGGTAGTAATGAGCAGTTCTTC.

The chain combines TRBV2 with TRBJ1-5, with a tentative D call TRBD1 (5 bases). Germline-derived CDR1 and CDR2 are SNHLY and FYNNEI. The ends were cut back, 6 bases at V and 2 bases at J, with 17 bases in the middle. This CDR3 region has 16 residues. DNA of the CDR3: TGTGCCAGCAGGCCCTCTACAGGCGTAGGCAATCAGCCCCAGCATTTT. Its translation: CASRPSTGVGNQPQHF.

The CDR3 region is CASSPGFAEAFF. The CDR3 nucleotides are TGTGCCAGCAGTCCAGGTTTCGCTGAAGCTTTCTTT. V and J are TRBV27 and TRBJ1-1; no clear D. V dropped 5 bases and J dropped 6 bases, with 10 bases sitting between them. Germline loops: CDR1 MNHEY, CDR2 SMNVEV (reference sequence). The CDR3 runs 12 residues.

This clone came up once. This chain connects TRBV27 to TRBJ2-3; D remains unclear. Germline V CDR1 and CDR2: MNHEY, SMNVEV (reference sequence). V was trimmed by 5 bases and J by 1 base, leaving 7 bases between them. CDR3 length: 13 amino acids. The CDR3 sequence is CASSVGRTDTQYF. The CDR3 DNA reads TGTGCCAGCAGTGTTGGCCGCACAGATACGCAGTATTTT.

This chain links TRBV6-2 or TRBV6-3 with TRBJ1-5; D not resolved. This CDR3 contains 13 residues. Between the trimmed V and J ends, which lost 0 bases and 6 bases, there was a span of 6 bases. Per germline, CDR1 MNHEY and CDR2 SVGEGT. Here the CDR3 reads CASSYSSRQPQHF. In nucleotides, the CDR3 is TGTGCCAGCAGTTACTCCTCGCGTCAGCCCCAGCATTTT.

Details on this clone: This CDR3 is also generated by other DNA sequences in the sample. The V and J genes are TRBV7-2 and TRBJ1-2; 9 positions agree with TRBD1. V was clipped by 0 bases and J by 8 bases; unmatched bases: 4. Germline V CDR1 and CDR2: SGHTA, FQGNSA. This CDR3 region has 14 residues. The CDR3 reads CASSLADRGEGYTF. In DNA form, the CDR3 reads TGTGCCAGCAGCTTAGCCGACAGGGGGGAAGGCTACACCTTC.

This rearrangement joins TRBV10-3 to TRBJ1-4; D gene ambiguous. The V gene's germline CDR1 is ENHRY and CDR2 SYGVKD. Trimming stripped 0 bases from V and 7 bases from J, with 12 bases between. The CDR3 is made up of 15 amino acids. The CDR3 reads CAISESVGEGEKLFF. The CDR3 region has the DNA TGTGCCATCAGTGAGTCCGTTGGGGAGGGTGAAAAACTGTTTTTT.

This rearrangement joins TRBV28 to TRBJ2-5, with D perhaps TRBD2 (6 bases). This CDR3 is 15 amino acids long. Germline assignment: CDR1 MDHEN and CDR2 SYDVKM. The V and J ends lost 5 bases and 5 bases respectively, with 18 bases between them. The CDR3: CASSTGVGSRETQYF. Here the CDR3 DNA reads TGTGCCAGCAGTACCGGGGTCGGGAGTCGGGAGACCCAGTACTTC.

This chain's CDR3 is CATSEGYGNTIYF. The CDR3, as DNA: TGTGCCACCTCCGAGGGCTATGGAAACACCATATATTTT. The rearrangement uses TRBV27 and TRBJ1-3, with unresolved D. The CDR3 length is 13 residues. Germline CDR1 reads MNHEY; CDR2 reads SMNVEV (reference sequence). Trimming removed 10 bases at V and 3 bases at J, with 13 bases between.

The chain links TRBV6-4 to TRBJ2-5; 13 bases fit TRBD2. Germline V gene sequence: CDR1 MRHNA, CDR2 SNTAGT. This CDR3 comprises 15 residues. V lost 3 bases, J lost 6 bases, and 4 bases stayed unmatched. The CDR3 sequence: CASSELAGGSQTQYF. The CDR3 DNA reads TGTGCCAGCAGTGAACTAGCGGGAGGGTCGCAGACCCAGTACTTC.

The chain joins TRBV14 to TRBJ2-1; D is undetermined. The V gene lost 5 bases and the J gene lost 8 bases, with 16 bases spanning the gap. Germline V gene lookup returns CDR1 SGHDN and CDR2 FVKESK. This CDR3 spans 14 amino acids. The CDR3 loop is CASSVTLNSDEQFF. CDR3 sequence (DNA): TGTGCCAGCAGCGTAACACTAAATTCGGATGAGCAGTTCTTC.

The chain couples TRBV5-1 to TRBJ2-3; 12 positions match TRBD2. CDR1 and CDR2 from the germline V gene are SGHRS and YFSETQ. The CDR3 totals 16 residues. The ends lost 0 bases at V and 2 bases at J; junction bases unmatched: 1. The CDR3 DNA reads TGCGCCAGCAGCTTGGGGACTAGCGGGGTCACAGATACGCAGTATTTT. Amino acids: CASSLGTSGVTDTQYF. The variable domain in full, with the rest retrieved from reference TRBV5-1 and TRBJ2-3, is KAGVTQTPRYLIKTRGQQVTLSCSPISGHRSVSWYQQTPGQGLQFLFEYFSETQRNKGNFPGRFSGRQFSNSRSEMNVSTLELGDSALYLCASSLGTSGVTDTQYFGPGTRLTVL.

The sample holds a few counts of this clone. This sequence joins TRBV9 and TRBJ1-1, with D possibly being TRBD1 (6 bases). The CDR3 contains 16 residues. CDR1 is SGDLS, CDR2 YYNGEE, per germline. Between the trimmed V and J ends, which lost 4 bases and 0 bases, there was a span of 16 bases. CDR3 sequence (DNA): TGTGCCAGCAGCCCTTTTTTGACAGGTATGAACACTGAAGCTTTCTTT. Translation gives CASSPFLTGMNTEAFF. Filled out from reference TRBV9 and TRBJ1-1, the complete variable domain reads DSGVTQTPKHLITATGQRVTLRCSPRSGDLSVYWYQQSLDQGLQFLIQYYNGEERAKGNILERFSAQQFPDLHSELNLSSLELGDSALYFCASSPFLTGMNTEAFFGQGTRLTVV.

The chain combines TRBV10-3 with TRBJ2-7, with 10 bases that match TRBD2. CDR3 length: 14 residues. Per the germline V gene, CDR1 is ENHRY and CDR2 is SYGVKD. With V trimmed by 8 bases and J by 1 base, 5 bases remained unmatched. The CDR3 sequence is CAIGPTSGSYEQYF. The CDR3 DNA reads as TGTGCCATCGGCCCGACTAGCGGGTCCTACGAGCAGTACTTC.

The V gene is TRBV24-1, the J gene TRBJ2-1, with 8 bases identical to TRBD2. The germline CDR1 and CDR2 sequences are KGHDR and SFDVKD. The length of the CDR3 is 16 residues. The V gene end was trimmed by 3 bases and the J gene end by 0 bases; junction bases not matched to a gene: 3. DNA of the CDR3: TGTGCCACCAGTGATGAGCGGGGGCGCTCCTACAATGAGCAGTTCTTC. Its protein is CATSDERGRSYNEQFF.

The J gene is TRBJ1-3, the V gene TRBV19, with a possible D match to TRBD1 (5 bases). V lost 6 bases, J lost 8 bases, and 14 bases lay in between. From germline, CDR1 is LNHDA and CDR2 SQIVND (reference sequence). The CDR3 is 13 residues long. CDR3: CASRRREGDTIYF. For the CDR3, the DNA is TGTGCCAGTAGACGGCGGGAAGGGGACACCATATATTTT.

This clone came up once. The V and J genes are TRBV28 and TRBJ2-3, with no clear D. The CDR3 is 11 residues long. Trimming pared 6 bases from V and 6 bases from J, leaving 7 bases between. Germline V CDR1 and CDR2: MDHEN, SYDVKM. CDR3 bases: TGTGCCAGCAGAAACATTGATACGCAGTATTTT. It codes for CASRNIDTQYF.

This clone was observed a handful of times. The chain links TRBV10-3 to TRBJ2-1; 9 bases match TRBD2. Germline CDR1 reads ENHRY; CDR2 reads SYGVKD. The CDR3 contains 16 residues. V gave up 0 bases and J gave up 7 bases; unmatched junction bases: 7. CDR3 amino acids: CAISESPSGMGNEQFF. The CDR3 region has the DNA TGTGCCATCAGTGAGTCGCCTAGCGGGATGGGGAATGAGCAGTTCTTC.

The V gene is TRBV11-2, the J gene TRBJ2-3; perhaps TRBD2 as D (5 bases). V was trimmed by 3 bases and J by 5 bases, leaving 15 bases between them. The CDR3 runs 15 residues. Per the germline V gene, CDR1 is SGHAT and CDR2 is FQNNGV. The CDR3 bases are TGTGCCAGCAGCTTCTCGGGGTTACGTGAAGATACGCAGTATTTT. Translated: CASSFSGLREDTQYF.

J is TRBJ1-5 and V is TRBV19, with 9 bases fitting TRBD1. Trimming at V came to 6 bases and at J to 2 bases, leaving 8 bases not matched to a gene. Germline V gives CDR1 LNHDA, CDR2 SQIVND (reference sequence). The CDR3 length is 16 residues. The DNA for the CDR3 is TGTGCCAGTAGGATCATCCGGGACAGGGGCAATCAGCCCCAGCATTTT. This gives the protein CASRIIRDRGNQPQHF.

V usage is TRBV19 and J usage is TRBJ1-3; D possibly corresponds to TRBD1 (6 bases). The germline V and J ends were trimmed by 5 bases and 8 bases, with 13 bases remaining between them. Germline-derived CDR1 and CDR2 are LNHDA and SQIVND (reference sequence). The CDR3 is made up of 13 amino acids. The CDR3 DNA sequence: TGTGCCAGTAGTGTCCAGGGGAGTGACACCATATATTTT. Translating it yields CASSVQGSDTIYF. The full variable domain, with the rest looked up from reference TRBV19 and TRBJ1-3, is DGGITQSPKYLFRKEGQNVTLSCEQNLNHDAMYWYRQDPGQGLRLIYYSQIVNDFQKGDIAEGYSVSREKKESFPLTVTSAQKNPTAFYLCASSVQGSDTIYFGEGSWLTVV.

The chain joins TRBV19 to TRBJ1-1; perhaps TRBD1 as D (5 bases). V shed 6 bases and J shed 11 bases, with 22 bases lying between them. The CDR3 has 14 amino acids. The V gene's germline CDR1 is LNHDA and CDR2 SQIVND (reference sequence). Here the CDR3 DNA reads TGTGCCAGTAGCCAACCTTTTAGACAGTCGTTGGCTTTCTTT. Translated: CASSQPFRQSLAFF.

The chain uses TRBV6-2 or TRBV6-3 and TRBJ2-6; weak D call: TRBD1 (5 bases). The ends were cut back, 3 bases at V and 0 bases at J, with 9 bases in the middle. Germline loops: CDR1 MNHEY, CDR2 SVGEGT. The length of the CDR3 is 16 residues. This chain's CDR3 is CASSYGQGSGANVLTF. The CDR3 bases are TGTGCCAGCAGTTATGGGCAGGGCTCTGGGGCCAACGTCCTGACTTTC.

DNA for the CDR3: TGTGCCAGCAGTTCGGGGGGGGGTTTCAATCAGCCCCAGCATTTT. It translates to CASSSGGGFNQPQHF. The chain joins TRBV28 to TRBJ1-5; possible D gene TRBD1, 5 bases. V was trimmed by 4 bases and J by 3 bases, leaving 13 bases between them. Germline-derived CDR1 and CDR2 are MDHEN and SYDVKM. The CDR3 is made up of 15 amino acids.

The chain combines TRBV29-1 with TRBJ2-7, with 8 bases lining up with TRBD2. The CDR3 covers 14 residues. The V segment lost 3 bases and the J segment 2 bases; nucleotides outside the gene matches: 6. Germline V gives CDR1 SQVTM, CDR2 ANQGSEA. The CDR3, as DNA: TGCAGCGTTGAGGTAGCGGGAAGGACCTACGAGCAGTACTTC. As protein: CSVEVAGRTYEQYF.

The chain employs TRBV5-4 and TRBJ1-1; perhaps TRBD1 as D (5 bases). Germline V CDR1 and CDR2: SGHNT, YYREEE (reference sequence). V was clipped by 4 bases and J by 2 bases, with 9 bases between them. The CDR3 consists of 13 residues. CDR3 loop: CASSPTENTEAFF. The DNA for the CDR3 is TGTGCCAGCAGCCCGACAGAAAACACTGAAGCTTTCTTT. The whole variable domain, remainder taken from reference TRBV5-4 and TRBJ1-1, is ETGVTQSPTHLIKTRGQQVTLRCSSQSGHNTVSWYQQALGQGPQFIFQYYREEENGRGNFPPRFSGLQFPNYSSELNVNALELDDSALYLCASSPTENTEAFFGQGTRLTVV.

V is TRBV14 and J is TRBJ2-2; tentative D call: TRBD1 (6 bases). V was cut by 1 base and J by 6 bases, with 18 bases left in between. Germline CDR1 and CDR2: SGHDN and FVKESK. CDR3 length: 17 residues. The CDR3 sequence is CASSQGQAWIYSGELFF. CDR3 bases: TGTGCCAGCAGCCAAGGACAGGCCTGGATTTATTCCGGGGAGCTGTTTTTT. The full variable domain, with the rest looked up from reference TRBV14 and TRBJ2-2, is EAGVTQFPSHSVIEKGQTVTLRCDPISGHDNLYWYRRVMGKEIKFLLHFVKESKQDESGMPNNRFLAERTGGTYSTLKVQPAELEDSGVYFCASSQGQAWIYSGELFFGEGSRLTVL.

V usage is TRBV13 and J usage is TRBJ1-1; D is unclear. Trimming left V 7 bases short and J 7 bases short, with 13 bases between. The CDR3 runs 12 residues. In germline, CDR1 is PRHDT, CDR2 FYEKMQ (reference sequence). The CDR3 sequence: CASTVARGEAFF. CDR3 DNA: TGTGCCAGCACGGTGGCCCGGGGTGAAGCTTTCTTT.

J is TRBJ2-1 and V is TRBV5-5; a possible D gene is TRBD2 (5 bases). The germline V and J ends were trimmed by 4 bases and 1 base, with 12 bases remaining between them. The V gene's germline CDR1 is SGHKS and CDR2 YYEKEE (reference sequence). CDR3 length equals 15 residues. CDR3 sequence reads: CASSTRVGSYNEQFF. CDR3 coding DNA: TGTGCCAGCAGCACTAGGGTGGGGTCCTACAATGAGCAGTTCTTC.

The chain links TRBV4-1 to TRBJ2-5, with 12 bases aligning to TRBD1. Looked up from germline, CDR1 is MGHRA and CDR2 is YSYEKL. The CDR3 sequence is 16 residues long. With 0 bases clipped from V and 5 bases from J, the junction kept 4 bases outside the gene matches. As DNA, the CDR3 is TGCGCCAGCAGCCAAGAAGGGACAGGGGGCAGGGAGACCCAGTACTTC. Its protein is CASSQEGTGGRETQYF.

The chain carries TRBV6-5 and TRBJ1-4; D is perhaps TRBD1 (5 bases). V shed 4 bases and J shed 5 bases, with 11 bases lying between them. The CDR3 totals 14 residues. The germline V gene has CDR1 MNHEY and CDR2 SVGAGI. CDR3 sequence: CASSFRGLNEKLFF. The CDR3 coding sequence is TGTGCCAGCAGTTTTCGGGGACTCAATGAAAAACTGTTTTTT.

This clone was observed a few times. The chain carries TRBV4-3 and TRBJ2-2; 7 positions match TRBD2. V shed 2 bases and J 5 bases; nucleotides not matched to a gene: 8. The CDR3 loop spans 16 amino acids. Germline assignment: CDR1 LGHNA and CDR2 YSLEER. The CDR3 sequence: CASSQSPGLSTGELFF. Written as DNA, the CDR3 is TGCGCCAGCAGCCAATCGCCGGGACTAAGTACCGGGGAGCTGTTTTTT.